This T cell receptor (beta chain) was profiled in a study of cytomegalovirus exposure and HLA in healthy donors. Germline assignment: CDR1 SEHNR and CDR2 FQNEAQ (reference sequence). The length of the CDR3 is 13 residues. Losses at the gene ends were 5 bases for V and 10 bases for J; bases not matched to a gene: 10. PCR employed 60 Vbeta and 13 Jbeta primers. Libraries were prepared by immunoSEQ multiplex PCR; TCRdb keeps only in-frame clonotypes and omits some of them. The table records some 120,000 clones, 75% to 85% of them present only once. The specimen was PBMCs. The clonotype comes from a woman aged 45-65 years in good health and CMV-seropositive. The rearrangement links TRBV7-9 to TRBJ1-2, with 7 bases aligning to TRBD1. CDR3 nucleotides: TGTGCCAGCAGCCCGCGACAGGGCCAGACCTACACCTTC. Protein sequence: CASSPRQGQTYTF. The complete variable domain, with remaining parts taken from reference TRBV7-9 and TRBJ1-2, reads DTGVSQNPRHKITKRGQNVTFRCDPISEHNRLYWYRQTLGQGPEFLTYFQNEAQLEKSRLLSDRFSAERPKGSFSTLEIQRTEQGDSAMYLCASSPRQGQTYTFGSGTRLTVV.